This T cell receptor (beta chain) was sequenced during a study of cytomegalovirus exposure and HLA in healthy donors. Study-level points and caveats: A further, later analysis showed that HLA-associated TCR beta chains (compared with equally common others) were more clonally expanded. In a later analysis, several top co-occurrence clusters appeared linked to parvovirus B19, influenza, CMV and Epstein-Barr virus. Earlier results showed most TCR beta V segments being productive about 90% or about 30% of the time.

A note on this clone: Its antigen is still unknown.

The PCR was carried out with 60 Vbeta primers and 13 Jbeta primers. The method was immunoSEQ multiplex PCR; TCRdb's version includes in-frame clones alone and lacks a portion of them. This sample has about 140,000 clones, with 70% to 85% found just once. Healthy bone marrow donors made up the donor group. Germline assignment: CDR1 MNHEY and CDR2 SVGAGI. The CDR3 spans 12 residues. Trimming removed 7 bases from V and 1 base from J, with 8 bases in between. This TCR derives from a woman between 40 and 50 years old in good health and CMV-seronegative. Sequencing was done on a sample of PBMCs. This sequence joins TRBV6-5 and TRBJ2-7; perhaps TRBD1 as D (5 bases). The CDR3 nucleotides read TGTGCCAGCAAAGGGGTGTCCTACGAGCAGTACTTC. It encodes CASKGVSYEQYF.